The sequence of this TCR beta chain was determined in a study of shared clonotypes between healthy human individuals. CD45RO-negative CD8 cells positively selected for CCR7 made up the naive population, which excluded terminally differentiated effector memory CD45RA+ cells. The assay was immunoSEQ multiplex PCR, and TCRdb's table has in-frame clones only and misses some. The sample lists 600,000 or so clones, 85% to 95% occurring once. The material sequenced was naive CD8+ T cells sorted from blood. The source is a woman aged 30 to 39 in good health.

The CDR3 DNA is TGTGCCACTCAGGACGGAACTAACTATGGCTACACCTTC. Its protein product is CATQDGTNYGYTF. The chain recombines TRBV2 with TRBJ1-2; no clear D gene. V lost 10 bases and J lost 0, with 12 bases in between. The CDR3 spans 13 residues. Germline-derived CDR1 and CDR2 are SNHLY and FYNNEI.